The 15 T cell receptor beta chains below were found in one sample sequenced in a study of cytomegalovirus exposure and HLA in healthy donors listed by TCRdb under 2017. Libraries were built with the immunoSEQ multiplex PCR assay. For the multiplex PCR, a mixture combining 60 forward primers for TCR Vbeta segments and 13 reverse primers for TCR Jbeta segments was used. TCRdb limited this immuneACCESS table to in-frame rearrangements with V and J called. A share of clones is missing; checked studies link under half to unresolved V genes, and the rest is unexplained. Here the sample has around 190,000 clones; roughly 80% occur a single time. In total, the top ten clones hold 1.5% to 2% of the sample. Sequences were obtained from PBMCs. Receptors were obtained from a woman between 18 and 29 years old in good health and CMV-seronegative.

V is TRBV7-8 and J is TRBJ1-6; D might be TRBD1 (6 bases). Trimming took off 5 bases at V and 4 bases at J, with 21 bases between the two ends. Germline V gene data show CDR1 as SGHVS and CDR2 as FQNEAQ. The CDR3 has 18 residues. This CDR3 is CASSPTRRGGGYNSPLHF. DNA for the CDR3: TGTGCCAGCAGCCCGACTAGGCGGGGGGGCGGTTATAATTCACCCCTCCACTTT.

Written as DNA, the CDR3 is TGCGCCAGCAGTCCGTTGGGGGGGGAAAAACTGTTTTTT. This encodes CASSPLGGEKLFF. The chain links TRBV10-2 to TRBJ1-4; D may be TRBD1 (5 bases). The V end lost 5 bases, the J end lost 8 bases, and 12 bases lay between the germline ends. This CDR3 is 13 amino acids long. CDR1 is WSHSY, CDR2 SAAADI, per germline.

This chain connects TRBV5-1 to TRBJ2-7, with D perhaps TRBD1 (6 bases). The CDR3 is made up of 14 amino acids. Germline lookup yields CDR1 SGHRS and CDR2 YFSETQ. V was pared by 3 bases and J by 5 bases, with 15 bases between. CDR3 bases: TGCGCCAGCAGCTCCGACAGGTTCGCAGACGAGCAGTACTTC. Residues: CASSSDRFADEQYF. Based on the CDR3 plus reference TRBV5-1 and TRBJ2-7, the full variable domain is KAGVTQTPRYLIKTRGQQVTLSCSPISGHRSVSWYQQTPGQGLQFLFEYFSETQRNKGNFPGRFSGRQFSNSRSEMNVSTLELGDSALYLCASSSDRFADEQYFGPGTRLTVT.

V gene TRBV2 combines with J gene TRBJ1-2; D call uncertain. Deletions cut 6 bases from V and 0 bases from J, with 11 bases between. The CDR3 spans 14 residues. Germline assignment: CDR1 SNHLY and CDR2 FYNNEI. The CDR3 region has the DNA TGTGCCAGCAGCGGCCCGGGAACTAACTATGGCTACACCTTC. As protein: CASSGPGTNYGYTF.

This clone was seen a few times. The gene calls are TRBV7-9 and TRBJ2-3; D may be TRBD2 (6 bases). Per the germline V gene, CDR1 is SEHNR and CDR2 is FQNEAQ (reference sequence). This CDR3 comprises 15 residues. Trimming removed 2 bases from V and 6 bases from J, with 15 bases in between. CDR3 in DNA: TGTGCCAGCAGCTTACCCACATCGAGCGGGGATACGCAGTATTTT. Amino acid sequence: CASSLPTSSGDTQYF. Looking up the rest from reference TRBV7-9 and TRBJ2-3 gives the full variable domain: DTGVSQNPRHKITKRGQNVTFRCDPISEHNRLYWYRQTLGQGPEFLTYFQNEAQLEKSRLLSDRFSAERPKGSFSTLEIQRTEQGDSAMYLCASSLPTSSGDTQYFGPGTRLTVL.

The chain uses TRBV7-3 and TRBJ1-6; TRBD1 matches 7 bases. The trim removed 2 bases at V and 7 bases at J, leaving 5 bases unmatched. Per germline, CDR1 SGHTA and CDR2 FQGTGA. The length of the CDR3 is 15 residues. CDR3 region: CASSLSGGRNSPLHF. Written as DNA, the CDR3 is TGTGCCAGCAGCTTATCAGGGGGTAGGAATTCACCCCTCCACTTT.

The V gene is TRBV7-2, the J gene TRBJ2-7; D perhaps matches TRBD1 (6 bases). The CDR3 has 15 residues. V dropped 1 base and J dropped 2 bases, with 12 bases sitting between them. Germline-derived CDR1 and CDR2 are SGHTA and FQGNSA. The CDR3 nucleotides read TGTGCCAGCAGCTTAGACAGGGCAGTTCCCTACGAGCAGTACTTC. Protein: CASSLDRAVPYEQYF. Combining the CDR3 with reference TRBV7-2 and TRBJ2-7 gives the whole variable domain GAGVSQSPSNKVTEKGKDVELRCDPISGHTALYWYRQSLGQGLEFLIYFQGNSAPDKSGLPSDRFSAERTGGSVSTLTIQRTQQEDSAVYLCASSLDRAVPYEQYFGPGTRLTVT.

The V gene is TRBV7-9, the J gene TRBJ2-1; weak D call: TRBD1 (5 bases). V shed 1 base and J shed 8 bases, with 18 bases lying between them. Germline CDR1 reads SEHNR; CDR2 reads FQNEAQ (reference sequence). This CDR3 is built from 16 residues. CDR3 DNA sequence: TGTGCCAGCAGCTTAGAGAATAGGGGCGACGGTGATGAGCAGTTCTTC. It encodes CASSLENRGDGDEQFF.

The chain combines TRBV6-5 with TRBJ2-4, with 7 positions matching TRBD2. V shed 6 bases and J 6 bases; nucleotides not matched to a gene: 11. The CDR3 consists of 15 residues. Germline CDR1 reads MNHEY; CDR2 reads SVGAGI. This chain's CDR3 is CASSSPWREGNIQYF. The CDR3 DNA is TGTGCCAGCAGCTCCCCGTGGAGGGAGGGAAACATTCAGTACTTC.

The chain employs TRBV6-1 and TRBJ2-1; D ambiguous. The CDR3 contains 13 residues. Per the germline V gene, CDR1 is MNHNS and CDR2 is SASEGT. With 4 bases removed from V and 3 bases from J, the gap between germline ends came to 7 bases. The CDR3 DNA reads as TGTGCCAGCAGTGCAATGTTCTACAATGAGCAGTTCTTC. This translates into CASSAMFYNEQFF.

The chain carries TRBV27 and TRBJ1-2; 11 bases are shared with TRBD1. The V and J ends lost 5 bases and 8 bases, in that order; junction bases with no gene match: 10. This CDR3 has 15 residues. CDR1 and CDR2 (germline): MNHEY, SMNVEV (reference sequence). CDR3 in amino acids: CASSAPGQGVGGYTF. CDR3 DNA sequence: TGTGCCAGCAGTGCGCCGGGACAGGGGGTCGGCGGCTACACCTTC.

This clone was found once. The gene calls are TRBV28 and TRBJ2-1; the match to TRBD2 covers 7 bases. Germline V gives CDR1 MDHEN, CDR2 SYDVKM. The CDR3 has 15 residues. Trimming took 4 bases from V and 9 from J; bases not matched to a gene: 12. Written as DNA, the CDR3 is TGTGCCAGCAGTTCCTCCTCCGCGGGAGTTGTTGAGCAGTTCTTC. Residues: CASSSSSAGVVEQFF.

The rearrangement joins TRBV29-1 to TRBJ2-3, with D tentatively TRBD2 (5 bases). CDR1 and CDR2 from the germline V gene are SQVTM and ANQGSEA. The germline V and J ends were trimmed by 4 bases and 4 bases, with 12 bases remaining between them. CDR3 length: 13 amino acids. The CDR3 DNA is TGCAGCGTTGTAGGCAGCGGTTCAGATACGCAGTATTTT. It specifies CSVVGSGSDTQYF.

The chain employs TRBV7-2 and TRBJ1-5; perhaps TRBD1 as D (6 bases). Germline V CDR1 and CDR2: SGHTA, FQGNSA. CDR3 length: 14 amino acids. V lost 7 bases, J lost 5 bases, and 15 bases lay in between. The CDR3 bases are TGTGCCAGCACCCCGGCCCCAGGGGATCAGCCCCAGCATTTT. As protein: CASTPAPGDQPQHF.

The sample holds a few counts of this clone. The V and J genes are TRBV13 and TRBJ1-5; TRBD1 agrees at 7 bases. After removal of 5 bases from V and 4 bases from J, the junction contained 5 bases not matched to a gene. The CDR3 contains 14 residues. In germline, CDR1 is PRHDT, CDR2 FYEKMQ (reference sequence). The CDR3 region has the DNA TGTGCCAGCAGCGCCGACAGGGAAAATCAGCCCCAGCATTTT. Its protein is CASSADRENQPQHF.